These T cell receptor beta chains were read from a single sample in a study of cytomegalovirus exposure and HLA in healthy donors. Clones were sequenced by immunoSEQ multiplex PCR, and TCRdb holds only the in-frame ones, with some missing. This table has roughly 80,000 clones, around 80% appearing once. Sequencing was carried out using PBMCs. The origin of the receptors is a man between 45 and 60 years old in good health and CMV-seropositive. The conserved cysteine and the conserved F or W are not part of the CDR3 here.

length,V,J,CDR3
14,TRBV7-6,TRBJ2-3,ASSLAPKGGTDTQY
13,TRBV6-1,TRBJ1-5,ASSPMGQADQPQH
16,TRBV10-3,TRBJ2-3,AISALLAGDSGTDTQY
11,TRBV9,TRBJ2-2,ASSARGTGELF
13,TRBV18,TRBJ2-7,ASSLPGQGSAEQY
11,TRBV6-5,TRBJ2-2,ASRRLVTGELF
13,TRBV9,TRBJ1-2,ASSLKGVGSYGYT
13,TRBV11-2,TRBJ2-2,ASSPTTSGTGELF
12,TRBV10-2,TRBJ1-5,ASSEGQGYQPQH
15,TRBV18,TRBJ2-3,ASSPRTSGSSADTQY
13,TRBV7-6,TRBJ2-2,ASSPGTGFPGELF
12,TRBV4-3,TRBJ1-1,ASSQETGNTEAF
11,TRBV25-1,TRBJ1-1,ASSDASGYEAF
13,TRBV6-1,TRBJ2-1,ASSELAVSYNEQF
15,TRBV21-1,TRBJ2-2,ASANPRTGPGSGELF
14,TRBV7-2,TRBJ2-7,ASSPPSGRTSYEQY
12,TRBV10-3,TRBJ2-7,AISESSGSYEQY
13,TRBV2,TRBJ1-1,ASRKGAGMNTEAF
15,TRBV4-1,TRBJ1-3,ASSQGKWPFTGNTIY
13,TRBV5-5,TRBJ1-5,ASSAVLSLDQPQH
16,TRBV7-5,TRBJ2-1,ARSFTPKGLAGKAEQF
11,TRBV11-2,TRBJ2-2,ASSPTNTGELF
13,TRBV12-1,TRBJ1-4,ASSLPPSGCEKLF
13,TRBV27,TRBJ2-7,ASSPPDRGPYEQY
13,TRBV5-1,TRBJ2-7,ASSRIAGGPGEQY
13,TRBV5-1,TRBJ2-2,ASSSGQGGAGELF
13,TRBV27,TRBJ2-1,ASSSAGLIYNEQF